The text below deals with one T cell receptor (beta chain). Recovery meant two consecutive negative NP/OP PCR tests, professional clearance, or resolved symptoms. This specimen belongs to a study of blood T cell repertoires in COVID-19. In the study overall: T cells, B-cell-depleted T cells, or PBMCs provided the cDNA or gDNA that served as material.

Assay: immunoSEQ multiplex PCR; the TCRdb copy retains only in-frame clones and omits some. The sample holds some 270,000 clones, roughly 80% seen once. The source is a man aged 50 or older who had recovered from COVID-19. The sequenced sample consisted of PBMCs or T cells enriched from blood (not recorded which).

CDR3 region: CATSRDPGNSPLHF. CDR3 sequence (DNA): TGTGCCACCAGCAGAGATCCGGGAAATTCACCCCTCCACTTT. The chain carries TRBV15 and TRBJ1-6; D remains unclear. CDR1 is LNHNV, CDR2 YYDKDF, per germline (reference sequence). The length of the CDR3 is 14 residues. Trimming removed 0 bases at V and 7 bases at J, with 7 bases between. Using reference TRBV15 and TRBJ1-6 for the parts outside the CDR3, the full variable domain is DAMVIQNPRYQVTQFGKPVTLSCSQTLNHNVMYWYQQKSSQAPKLLFHYYDKDFNNEADTPDNFQSRRPNTSFCFLDIRSPGLGDTAMYLCATSRDPGNSPLHFGNGTRLTVT.